The rows below give T cell receptor beta chains drawn from one sample of a study of CXCR3-negative and CXCR3-positive naive CD8 T cells. After re-calling the 5' RACE reads, TCRdb lists one entry per CDR3 protein, DNA absent. This listing includes some 54,000 distinct CDR3 sequences. The sample comprised naive CXCR3+ CD8+ T cells from blood. These receptors originate from a human donor in good health. Some clones in this sample may be carry-over from other donors' samples. The CDR3 runs from the conserved cysteine through the conserved F or W. Fields, in order: V gene, J gene, CDR3 protein.

TRBV18,TRBJ2-1,CASSEGTSYNEQFF
TRBV29-1,TRBJ2-1,CSVLGYNEQFF
TRBV6-2/TRBV6-3,TRBJ1-1,CASSYSLADTEAFF
TRBV7-9,TRBJ1-1,CASSLPLVGTESFF
TRBV14,TRBJ2-7,CASSPPGDLAYEQYF
TRBV19,TRBJ2-1,CAKNPGLDFYNEQFF
TRBV5-1,TRBJ2-7,CASSPIFGRGGEQYF
TRBV11-2,TRBJ2-7,CASSRGTGTEQYF
TRBV29-1,TRBJ1-1,CSVEVMNTEAFF
TRBV27,TRBJ1-5,CASSWEKGQPQHF
TRBV6-5,TRBJ1-2,CASSYSNPVSGFGYTF
TRBV7-2,TRBJ2-5,CASTRTDWYQETQYF
TRBV5-5,TRBJ1-5,CASSFWDSNQPQHF
TRBV28,TRBJ2-1,CASSSRDGLSSYNEQFF
TRBV10-3,TRBJ2-5,CAISDRDRGNQETQYF